The clone carrying this TCR beta chain showed up many times. Its matching antigen is unknown. Read coverage stops 3 residues before the CDR3 terminus; the germline J gene supplies the remainder. The data were obtained in a study of T cell clonality in common variable immunodeficiency. Broader study findings: CVID patient heterogeneity limited repertoire-clinical complication correlations. Compared with healthy controls, CVID subjects showed increased TCRbeta clonality, mostly in about a third.

The protocol was immunoSEQ multiplex PCR, while the TCRdb copy is restricted to in-frame clones and leaves out a portion. This sample carries 45,000 to 60,000 clones, none of them present only once. Patients and controls were mostly of Caucasian heritage. Per the germline V gene, CDR1 is SQVTM and CDR2 is ANQGSEA. The CDR3 sequence is 15 residues long. Sequencing was carried out using peripheral blood mononuclear cells. This TCR was recovered from a person aged 18 to 70 in good health. The J gene is TRBJ2-2, the V gene TRBV29-1, with 8 bases that match TRBD1. CDR3 loop: CSPQGDRGKRAPLFF. The CDR3 DNA, read in part, is TGCAGCCCCCAGGGTGACAGGGGCAAACGAGCACCG.